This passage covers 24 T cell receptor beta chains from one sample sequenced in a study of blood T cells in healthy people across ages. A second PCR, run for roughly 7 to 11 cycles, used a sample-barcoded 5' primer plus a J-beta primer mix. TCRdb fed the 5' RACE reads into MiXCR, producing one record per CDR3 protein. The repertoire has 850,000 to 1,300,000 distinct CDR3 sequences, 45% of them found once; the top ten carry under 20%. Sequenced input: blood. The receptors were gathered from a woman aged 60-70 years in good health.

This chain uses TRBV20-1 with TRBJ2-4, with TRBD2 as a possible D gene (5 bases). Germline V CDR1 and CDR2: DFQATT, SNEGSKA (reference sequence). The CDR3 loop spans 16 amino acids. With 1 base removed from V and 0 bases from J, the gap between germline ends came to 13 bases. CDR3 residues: CSARVNRELAKNIQYF. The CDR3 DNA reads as TGCAGTGCTAGAGTTAACCGGGAATTAGCCAAAAACATTCAGTACTTC.

The DNA of the CDR3 is TGTGCCAGCAGTCCCGAACGCACAGATACGCAGTATTTT. This sequence encodes CASSPERTDTQYF. The J gene is TRBJ2-3, the V gene TRBV12-3 or TRBV12-4; no clear D gene. The germline V and J ends were trimmed by 5 bases and 1 base, with 7 bases remaining between them. The CDR3 runs to 13 residues.

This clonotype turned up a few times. CDR3 nucleotide sequence: TGTGCCAGCAGTTTATCCCGAAGTATTCAGTTCTTC. Its protein product is CASSLSRSIQFF. The chain recombines TRBV12-3 or TRBV12-4 with TRBJ2-1; no clear D gene. V lost 2 bases to trimming and J lost 13 bases, with 12 bases between them. This CDR3 is 12 amino acids long.

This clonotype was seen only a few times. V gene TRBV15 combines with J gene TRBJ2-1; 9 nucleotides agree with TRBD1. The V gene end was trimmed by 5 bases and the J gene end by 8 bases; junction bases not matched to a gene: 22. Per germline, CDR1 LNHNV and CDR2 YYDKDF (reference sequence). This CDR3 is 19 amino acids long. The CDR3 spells CATSGSSTTGTGWGDEQFF. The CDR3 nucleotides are TGTGCCACCAGCGGATCCTCTACTACCGGGACAGGGTGGGGAGATGAGCAGTTCTTC.

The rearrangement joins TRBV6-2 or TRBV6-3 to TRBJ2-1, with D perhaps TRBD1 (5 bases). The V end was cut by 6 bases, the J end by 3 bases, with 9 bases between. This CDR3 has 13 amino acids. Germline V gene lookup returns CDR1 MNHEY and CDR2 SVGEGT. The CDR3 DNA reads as TGTGCCAGCAGACAGGTTATCTACAATGAGCAGTTCTTC. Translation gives CASRQVIYNEQFF.

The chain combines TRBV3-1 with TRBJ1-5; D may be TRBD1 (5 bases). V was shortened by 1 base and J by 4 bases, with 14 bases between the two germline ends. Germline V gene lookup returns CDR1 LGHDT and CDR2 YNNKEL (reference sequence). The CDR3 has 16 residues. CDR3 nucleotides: TGTGCCAGCAGCCAAGGGGCGGGACCGTTAAATCAGCCCCAGCATTTT. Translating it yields CASSQGAGPLNQPQHF. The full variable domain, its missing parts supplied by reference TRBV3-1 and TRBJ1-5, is DTAVSQTPKYLVTQMGNDKSIKCEQNLGHDTMYWYKQDSKKFLKIMFSYNNKELIINETVPNRFSPKSPDKAHLNLHINSLELGDSAVYFCASSQGAGPLNQPQHFGDGTRLSIL.

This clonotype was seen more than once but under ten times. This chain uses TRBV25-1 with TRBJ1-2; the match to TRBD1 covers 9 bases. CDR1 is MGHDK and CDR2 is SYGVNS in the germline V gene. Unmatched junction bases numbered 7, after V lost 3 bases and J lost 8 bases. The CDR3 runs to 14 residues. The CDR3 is CASSEPQGAGGYTF. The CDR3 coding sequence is TGTGCCAGCAGTGAGCCACAGGGGGCTGGGGGCTACACCTTC.

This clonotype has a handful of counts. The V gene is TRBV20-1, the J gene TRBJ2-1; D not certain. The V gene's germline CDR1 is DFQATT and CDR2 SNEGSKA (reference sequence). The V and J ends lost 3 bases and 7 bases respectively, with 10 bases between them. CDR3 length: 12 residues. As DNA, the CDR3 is TGCAGTGCTAGGGAACTGGGGAATGAGCAGTTCTTC. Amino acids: CSARELGNEQFF.

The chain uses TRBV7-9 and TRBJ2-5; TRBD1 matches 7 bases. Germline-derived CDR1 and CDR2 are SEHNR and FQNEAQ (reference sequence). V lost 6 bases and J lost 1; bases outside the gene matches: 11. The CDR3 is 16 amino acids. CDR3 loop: CASRPSFNRGQETQYF. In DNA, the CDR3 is TGTGCCAGCAGACCCAGTTTCAACAGGGGCCAAGAGACCCAGTACTTC.

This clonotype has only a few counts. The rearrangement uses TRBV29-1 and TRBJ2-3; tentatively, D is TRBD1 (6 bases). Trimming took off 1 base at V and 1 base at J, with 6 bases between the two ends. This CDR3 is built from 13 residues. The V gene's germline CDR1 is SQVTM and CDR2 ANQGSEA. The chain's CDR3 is CSVEGQGTDTQYF. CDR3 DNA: TGCAGCGTTGAAGGACAGGGCACAGATACGCAGTATTTT.

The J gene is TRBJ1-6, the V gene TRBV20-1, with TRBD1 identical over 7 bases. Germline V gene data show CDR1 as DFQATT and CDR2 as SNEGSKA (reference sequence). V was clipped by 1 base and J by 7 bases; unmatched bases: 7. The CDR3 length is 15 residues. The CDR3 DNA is TGCAGTGCTAGAGTCCCGGGACAGAGGAATTCACCCCTCCACTTT. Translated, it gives CSARVPGQRNSPLHF.

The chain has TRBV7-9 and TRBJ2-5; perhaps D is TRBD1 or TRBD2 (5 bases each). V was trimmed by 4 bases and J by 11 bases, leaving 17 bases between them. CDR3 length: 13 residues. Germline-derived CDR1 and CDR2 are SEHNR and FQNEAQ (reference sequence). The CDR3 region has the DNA TGTGCCAGCAGCTCCGACGGCATGGGGGAGCAGTACTTC. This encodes CASSSDGMGEQYF.

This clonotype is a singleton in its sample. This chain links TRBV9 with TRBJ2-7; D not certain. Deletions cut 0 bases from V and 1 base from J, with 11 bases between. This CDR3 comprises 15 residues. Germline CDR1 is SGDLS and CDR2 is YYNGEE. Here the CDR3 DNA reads TGTGCCAGCAGCGTAGACCTAGATCTATCCTACGAGCAGTACTTC. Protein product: CASSVDLDLSYEQYF.

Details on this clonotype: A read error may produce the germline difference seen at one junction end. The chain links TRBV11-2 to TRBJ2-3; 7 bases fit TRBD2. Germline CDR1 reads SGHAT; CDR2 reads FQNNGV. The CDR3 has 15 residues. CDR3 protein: CASSPLAVSIDTQYF. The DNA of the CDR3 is TGTGCCAGCAGCCCTCTAGCGGTTAGCATAGATACGCAGTATTTT.

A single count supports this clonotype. The CDR3 reads CSARDWDRGLDTQYF. CDR3 nucleotide sequence: TGCAGTGCTAGAGATTGGGACAGGGGATTAGATACGCAGTATTTT. The rearrangement links TRBV20-1 to TRBJ2-3; 10 bases are shared with TRBD1. Trimming removed 0 bases from V and 5 bases from J; junction bases left unmatched: 5. The CDR3 runs to 15 residues. CDR1 DFQATT and CDR2 SNEGSKA come from the germline V gene (reference sequence).

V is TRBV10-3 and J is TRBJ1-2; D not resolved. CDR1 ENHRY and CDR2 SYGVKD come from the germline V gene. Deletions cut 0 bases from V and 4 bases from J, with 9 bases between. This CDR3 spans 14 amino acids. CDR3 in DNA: TGTGCCATCAGTGAGTCTGCTGATCTCTATGGCTACACCTTC. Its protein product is CAISESADLYGYTF.

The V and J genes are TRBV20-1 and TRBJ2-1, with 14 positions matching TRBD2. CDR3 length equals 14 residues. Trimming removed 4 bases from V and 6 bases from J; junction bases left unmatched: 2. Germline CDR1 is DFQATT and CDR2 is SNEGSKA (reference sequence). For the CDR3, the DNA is TGCAGTGCTACCGGGACTAGCGGGAGCAATGAGCAGTTCTTC. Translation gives CSATGTSGSNEQFF.

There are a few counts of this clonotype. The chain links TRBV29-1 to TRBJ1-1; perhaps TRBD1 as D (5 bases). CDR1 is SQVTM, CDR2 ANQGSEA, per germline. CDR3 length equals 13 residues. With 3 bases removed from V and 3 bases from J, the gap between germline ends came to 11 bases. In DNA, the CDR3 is TGCAGCGTTGAGAGGGGCGGCGACACTGAAGCTTTCTTT. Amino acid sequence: CSVERGGDTEAFF.

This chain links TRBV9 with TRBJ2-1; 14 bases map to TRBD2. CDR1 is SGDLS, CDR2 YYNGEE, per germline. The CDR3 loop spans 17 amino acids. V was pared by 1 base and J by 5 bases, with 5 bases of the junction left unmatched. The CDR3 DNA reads TGTGCCAGCAGCGTAACTCAGGGACTAGCGGGAGACAATGAGCAGTTCTTC. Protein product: CASSVTQGLAGDNEQFF.

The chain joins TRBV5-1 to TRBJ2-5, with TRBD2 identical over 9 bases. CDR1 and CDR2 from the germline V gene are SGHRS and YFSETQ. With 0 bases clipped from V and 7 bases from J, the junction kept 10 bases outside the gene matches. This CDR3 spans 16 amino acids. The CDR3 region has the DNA TGCGCCAGCAGCTTGGGAGCGGGAGGTACCTGGGGGACCCAGTACTTC. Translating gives CASSLGAGGTWGTQYF.

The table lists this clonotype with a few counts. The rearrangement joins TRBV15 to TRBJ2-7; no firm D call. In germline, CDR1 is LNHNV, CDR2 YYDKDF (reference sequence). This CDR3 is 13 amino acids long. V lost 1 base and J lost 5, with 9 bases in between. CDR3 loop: CATSRVVRDEQYF. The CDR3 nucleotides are TGTGCCACCAGCAGAGTAGTACGGGACGAGCAGTACTTC.

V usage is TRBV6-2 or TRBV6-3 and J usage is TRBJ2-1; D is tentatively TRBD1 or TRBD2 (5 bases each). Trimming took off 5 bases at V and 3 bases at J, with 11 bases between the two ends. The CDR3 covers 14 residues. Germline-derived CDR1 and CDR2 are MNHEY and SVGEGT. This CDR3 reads CASSPWDLYNEQFF. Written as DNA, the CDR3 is TGTGCCAGCAGTCCCTGGGACCTCTACAATGAGCAGTTCTTC.

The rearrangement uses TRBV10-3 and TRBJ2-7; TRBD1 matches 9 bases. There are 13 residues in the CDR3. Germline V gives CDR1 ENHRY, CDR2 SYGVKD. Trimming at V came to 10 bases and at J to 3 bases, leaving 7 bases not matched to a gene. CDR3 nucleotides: TGTGCCACTACTTGGGACAGGGTCTACGAGCAGTACTTC. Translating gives CATTWDRVYEQYF.

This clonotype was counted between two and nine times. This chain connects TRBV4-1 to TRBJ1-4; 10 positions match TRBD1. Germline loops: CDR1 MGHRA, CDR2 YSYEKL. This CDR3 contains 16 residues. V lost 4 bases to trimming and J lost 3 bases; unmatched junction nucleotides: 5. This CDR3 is CASSPRDRGSNEKLFF. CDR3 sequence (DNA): TGCGCCAGCAGCCCCCGGGACAGGGGTTCTAATGAAAAACTGTTTTTT.